The 30 T cell receptor beta chains below come from one sample, sequenced in a study of vaccination effects on CD4 cells after COVID-19. Only in-frame clones appear in the TCRdb table, and some are missing; sequencing was by immunoSEQ multiplex PCR. The sample shows tens of thousands of clones, approximately 70% of them seen only once. Ahead of sequencing, the ViraFEST assay grew antigen-specific CD4+ T cells using viral peptide pools. Following an approximately eleven-day culture, CD4+ T cells were purified. Negative nucleocapsid antibody tests before and after vaccination confirmed no previous SARS-CoV-2 infection. No cognate antigen is known for these TCRs. Material: CD4+ T cells from PBMCs cultured with SARS-CoV-2 spike peptides, obtained before COVID-19 vaccination. Receptors originate from a human donor who received a COVID-19 vaccine.

The rearrangement links TRBV2 to TRBJ1-4, with 7 nucleotides matching TRBD1. V gave up 6 bases and J gave up 5 bases; unmatched junction bases: 12. The germline CDR1 and CDR2 sequences are SNHLY and FYNNEI. This CDR3 has 16 residues. CDR3 region: CASRPPPGTENEKLFF. In DNA, the CDR3 is TGTGCCAGCAGACCCCCACCCGGGACAGAGAATGAAAAACTGTTTTTT.

The V call is TRBV19, the J call TRBJ1-2; 7 positions agree with TRBD1. The CDR3 has 14 residues. Germline V gene lookup returns CDR1 LNHDA and CDR2 SQIVND (reference sequence). Germline trimming cut 2 bases from V and 8 bases from J; bases unmatched to any gene: 8. This CDR3 reads CASSIITGVDGYTF. CDR3 coding DNA: TGTGCCAGTAGTATAATTACAGGGGTGGACGGCTACACCTTC.

The rearrangement uses TRBV28 and TRBJ1-4; 7 bases fit TRBD1. Germline V lookup: CDR1 MDHEN, CDR2 SYDVKM. V dropped 6 bases and J dropped 5; count of bases not matched to a gene: 6. The CDR3 is 14 amino acids. The CDR3 bases are TGTGCCAGCAGGAGACAGGGCCGAAATGAAAAACTGTTTTTT. This gives the protein CASRRQGRNEKLFF. Together with reference TRBV28 and TRBJ1-4, the CDR3 gives the full variable domain: DVKVTQSSRYLVKRTGEKVFLECVQDMDHENMFWYRQDPGLGLRLIYFSYDVKMKEKGDIPEGYSVSREKKERFSLILESASTNQTSMYLCASRRQGRNEKLFFGSGTQLSVL.

The rearrangement joins TRBV6-6 to TRBJ2-1, with 9 bases that match TRBD1. The CDR3 consists of 15 residues. CDR1 is MNHNY and CDR2 is SVGAGI in the germline V gene (reference sequence). After removal of 3 bases from V and 7 bases from J, the junction contained 7 bases not matched to a gene. The CDR3 spells CASSYHRGRGNEQFF. CDR3 DNA: TGTGCCAGCAGTTATCACAGGGGGCGCGGTAATGAGCAGTTCTTC.

The rearrangement uses TRBV12-3 or TRBV12-4 and TRBJ2-5; D might be TRBD2 (5 bases). CDR3 length: 13 residues. V lost 5 bases, J lost 5 bases, and 12 bases lay in between. CDR3 in amino acids: CASSGSAGETQYF. The CDR3 DNA is TGTGCCAGCAGTGGCAGTGCGGGTGAGACCCAGTACTTC.

This clone has only a few counts. The CDR3: CASSLARMYSNQPQHF. Written as DNA, the CDR3 is TGTGCCAGCAGTTTGGCCAGAATGTATAGCAATCAGCCCCAGCATTTT. The chain links TRBV28 to TRBJ1-5; D gene unclear. From germline, CDR1 is MDHEN and CDR2 SYDVKM. This CDR3 comprises 16 residues. Trimming removed 3 bases at V and 0 bases at J, with 12 bases between.

The rearrangement links TRBV2 to TRBJ1-2, with 7 nucleotides matching TRBD1. Losses at the gene ends were 8 bases for V and 3 bases for J; bases not matched to a gene: 6. Germline CDR1 and CDR2: SNHLY and FYNNEI. The CDR3 covers 13 residues. CDR3 DNA: TGTGCCAGCCGGGACAGCGGATACTATGGCTACACCTTC. Amino acids: CASRDSGYYGYTF.

Here the CDR3 DNA reads TGTGCCTGGAAGGACCGGACGAAGACCTACGAGCAGTACTTC. This gives the protein CAWKDRTKTYEQYF. This sequence joins TRBV30 and TRBJ2-7; D unresolved. The V and J ends lost 4 bases and 2 bases respectively, with 15 bases between them. This CDR3 has 14 residues. Germline V gene lookup returns CDR1 GTSNPN and CDR2 SVGIG (reference sequence).

The chain employs TRBV24-1 and TRBJ1-2; D gene ambiguous. V dropped 4 bases and J dropped 3 bases, with 8 bases sitting between them. In germline, CDR1 is KGHDR, CDR2 SFDVKD. The CDR3 is made up of 13 amino acids. The CDR3 loop reads CATSDPLDYGYTF. In DNA, the CDR3 is TGTGCCACCAGTGACCCCCTAGACTATGGCTACACCTTC.

The CDR3: CASSFGAGLDEQFF. For the CDR3, the DNA is TGTGCCAGCAGTTTTGGGGCGGGATTGGATGAGCAGTTCTTC. The chain is built from TRBV28 and TRBJ2-1, with a tentative D call TRBD2 (6 bases). Germline assignment: CDR1 MDHEN and CDR2 SYDVKM. This CDR3 is 14 amino acids long. V was cut by 3 bases and J by 8 bases, with 14 bases left in between.

This chain links TRBV3-1 (or the pseudogene TRBV3-2) with TRBJ2-3, with D possibly matching TRBD2 (5 bases). Trimming left V 3 bases short and J 6 bases short, with 10 bases between. Germline CDR1 LGHDT, CDR2 YNNKEL (reference sequence). This CDR3 has 13 amino acids. This CDR3 is CASSHGRGDTQYF. The DNA of the CDR3 is TGTGCCAGCAGCCACGGACGCGGGGATACGCAGTATTTT.

This clone was seen a few times. The chain couples TRBV4-3 to TRBJ2-1, with TRBD2 matching 9 bases. Germline CDR1 is LGHNA and CDR2 is YSLEER. V shed 3 bases, J shed 0 bases, and the junction held 3 bases outside the gene matches. The CDR3 is 16 residues long. The CDR3 nucleotides read TGCGCCAGCAGCCAGTATAGCGGGAGCTCCTACAATGAGCAGTTCTTC. Protein product: CASSQYSGSSYNEQFF.

The V gene is TRBV6-5, the J gene TRBJ1-3; 7 bases align to TRBD1. Trimming took 7 bases from V and 2 from J; bases not matched to a gene: 5. CDR1 MNHEY and CDR2 SVGAGI come from the germline V gene. The CDR3 loop spans 14 amino acids. The CDR3 spells CASKKQGTGNTIYF. CDR3 DNA sequence: TGTGCCAGCAAAAAACAGGGGACTGGAAACACCATATATTTT.

The CDR3, as DNA: TGTGCCAGCAGTGAAGCCCGGGGGAGGGCGTGGGGCCAAGAGACCCAGTACTTC. Its translation: CASSEARGRAWGQETQYF. V usage is TRBV2 and J usage is TRBJ2-5; TRBD2 matches 7 bases. From germline, CDR1 is SNHLY and CDR2 FYNNEI. The CDR3 totals 18 residues. The J segment lost 1 base and the V segment lost 0 bases, leaving 11 bases of the junction unmatched. Based on the CDR3 plus reference TRBV2 and TRBJ2-5, the full variable domain is EPEVTQTPSHQVTQMGQEVILRCVPISNHLYFYWYRQILGQKVEFLVSFYNNEISEKSEIFDDQFSVERPDGSNFTLKIRSTKLEDSAMYFCASSEARGRAWGQETQYFGPGTRLLVL.

The chain uses TRBV19 and TRBJ2-5, with 16 positions matching TRBD2. This CDR3 comprises 18 residues. The J segment lost 6 bases and the V segment lost 3 bases, leaving 10 bases of the junction unmatched. Germline values: CDR1 LNHDA, CDR2 SQIVND (reference sequence). CDR3: CASSIRPGTSGGAKTQYF. The DNA of the CDR3 is TGTGCCAGTAGTATTCGGCCTGGGACTAGCGGGGGGGCGAAGACCCAGTACTTC.

The chain carries TRBV19 and TRBJ2-2; D is unclear. CDR3 length: 15 residues. Trimming removed 7 bases from V and 5 bases from J, with 17 bases in between. In germline, CDR1 is LNHDA, CDR2 SQIVND (reference sequence). DNA of the CDR3: TGTGCCAGTACGCGCCTTGCCAGGAAGACCGGGGAGCTGTTTTTT. This codes for CASTRLARKTGELFF.

A few counts support this clone. CDR3 sequence (DNA): TGTGCCAGCAGCCCGGAAACAGGGGACACTGAAGCTTTCTTT. It encodes CASSPETGDTEAFF. The rearrangement joins TRBV11-2 to TRBJ1-1, with 7 bases matching TRBD1. The CDR3 contains 14 residues. Germline lookup yields CDR1 SGHAT and CDR2 FQNNGV. V trimming: 5 bases; J trimming: 3 bases; junction bases outside the gene matches: 6.

The chain links TRBV11-1 to TRBJ1-1; no reliable D call. CDR1 and CDR2 (germline): SGHAT, FQDESV (reference sequence). Trimming removed 2 bases from V and 5 bases from J, with 12 bases in between. The CDR3 is 14 amino acids. In DNA, the CDR3 is TGTGCCAGCAGCTTATTGGTAGGTGGTACTGAAGCTTTCTTT. Amino acids: CASSLLVGGTEAFF.

The chain recombines TRBV6-5 with TRBJ1-2; the match to TRBD1 covers 9 bases. The J segment lost 4 bases and the V segment lost 0 bases, leaving 3 bases of the junction unmatched. CDR1 is MNHEY, CDR2 SVGAGI, per germline. The CDR3 is made up of 15 amino acids. The DNA of the CDR3 is TGTGCCAGCAGTTACTCCGGGACAGGGACCTATGGCTACACCTTC. Translation gives CASSYSGTGTYGYTF.

This clone has just a few counts. The chain is built from TRBV5-6 and TRBJ1-4, with TRBD1 matching 8 bases. This CDR3 has 14 amino acids. Germline CDR1 reads SGHDT; CDR2 reads YYEEEE. V lost 1 base and J lost 12; bases outside the gene matches: 8. This chain's CDR3 is CASSLSPVTGELFF. The CDR3 coding sequence is TGTGCCAGCAGCTTGTCGCCCGTGACAGGGGAACTGTTTTTT. The whole variable domain, remainder taken from reference TRBV5-6 and TRBJ1-4, is DAGVTQSPTHLIKTRGQQVTLRCSPKSGHDTVSWYQQALGQGPQFIFQYYEEEERQRGNFPDRFSGHQFPNYSSELNVNALLLGDSALYLCASSLSPVTGELFFGSGTQLSVL.

The V gene is TRBV27, the J gene TRBJ2-7; D remains ambiguous. The CDR3 contains 13 residues. The ends were cut back, 4 bases at V and 2 bases at J, with 9 bases in the middle. Germline V gene sequence: CDR1 MNHEY, CDR2 SMNVEV (reference sequence). In nucleotides, the CDR3 is TGTGCCAGCAGTTCAAGGCAGGCCTACGAGCAGTACTTC. Its translation: CASSSRQAYEQYF.

The chain links TRBV7-2 to TRBJ1-3; the D gene is possibly TRBD1 (6 bases). This CDR3 has 16 residues. Between the trimmed V and J ends, which lost 6 bases and 0 bases, there was a span of 15 bases. CDR1 and CDR2 (germline): SGHTA, FQGNSA. The DNA for the CDR3 is TGTGCCAGCAGTTCCACAGGGCTCACCTCTGGAAACACCATATATTTT. Translated: CASSSTGLTSGNTIYF.

This clone was seen only once. This chain joins TRBV6-2 or TRBV6-3 and TRBJ2-1, with 10 positions matching TRBD2. After removal of 1 base from V and 0 bases from J, the junction contained 9 bases not matched to a gene. This CDR3 has 19 amino acids. Looked up from germline, CDR1 is MNHEY and CDR2 is SVGEGT. CDR3 protein: CASSYLRLSGRLSYNEQFF. Written as DNA, the CDR3 is TGTGCCAGCAGTTACTTACGGCTTAGCGGGAGGCTCTCCTACAATGAGCAGTTCTTC.

The rearrangement joins TRBV7-2 to TRBJ1-1, with D possibly TRBD1 on 6 matching bases. V was clipped by 2 bases and J by 5 bases, with 15 bases between them. The CDR3 loop spans 15 amino acids. The germline CDR1 and CDR2 sequences are SGHTA and FQGNSA. The CDR3 bases are TGTGCCAGCAGCTTATATGGGGGCATCGGGACTGAAGCTTTCTTT. Protein: CASSLYGGIGTEAFF.

The rearrangement joins TRBV5-6 to TRBJ2-7; D ambiguous. The CDR3 has 16 amino acids. The V end was cut by 4 bases, the J end by 0 bases, with 17 bases between. Per germline, CDR1 SGHDT and CDR2 YYEEEE. The CDR3 reads CASSAGPLTSSYEQYF. CDR3 bases: TGTGCCAGCAGCGCCGGGCCCCTAACGTCCTCCTACGAGCAGTACTTC.

The CDR3 DNA reads TGTGCCAGCAGCACGGGTTACAGTGATTCACCCCTCCACTTT. This encodes CASSTGYSDSPLHF. V and J are TRBV5-6 and TRBJ1-6; no definite D call. Germline values: CDR1 SGHDT, CDR2 YYEEEE. The germline V and J ends were trimmed by 4 bases and 8 bases, with 13 bases remaining between them. The CDR3 loop spans 14 amino acids.

The chain couples TRBV6-5 to TRBJ2-5; D uncertain. Germline V gene sequence: CDR1 MNHEY, CDR2 SVGAGI. The CDR3 sequence is 14 residues long. V was shortened by 6 bases and J by 2 bases, with 13 bases between the two germline ends. The CDR3 protein is CASSIPGRQETQYF. The CDR3 DNA is TGTGCCAGCAGCATCCCGGGCCGTCAAGAGACCCAGTACTTC.

V gene TRBV2 combines with J gene TRBJ2-5; D is possibly TRBD1 (6 bases). This CDR3 spans 13 amino acids. Per germline, CDR1 SNHLY and CDR2 FYNNEI. Deletions cut 5 bases from V and 2 bases from J, with 9 bases between. The CDR3, as DNA: TGTGCCAGCAGTCTCGACAGGCAAGAGACCCAGTACTTC. It translates to CASSLDRQETQYF.

The chain recombines TRBV30 with TRBJ2-2; D remains ambiguous. V lost 1 base and J 4 bases, leaving 4 bases between the germline ends. The germline CDR1 and CDR2 sequences are GTSNPN and SVGIG (reference sequence). This CDR3 contains 12 residues. CDR3 in amino acids: CAWSASTGELFF. The CDR3 nucleotides are TGTGCCTGGAGTGCGAGCACCGGGGAGCTGTTTTTT.

This clone was recorded once. The chain is built from TRBV18 and TRBJ1-4, with TRBD1 matching 8 bases. The CDR3 sequence is 16 residues long. The germline gives CDR1 KGHSH, CDR2 LQKENI. With V trimmed by 3 bases and J by 2 bases, 5 bases remained unmatched. CDR3 nucleotides: TGTGCCAGCTCACCCATAAGACAGGGGACTAATGAAAAACTGTTTTTT. Residues: CASSPIRQGTNEKLFF.